This T cell receptor (beta chain) was observed in a study of OX40 agonist ivuxolimab in advanced cancers. For the study in its entirety: Ivuxolimab, which targeted the costimulatory receptor OX40 (CD134), was an agonistic, fully human IgG2 monoclonal antibody. Intravenous ivuxolimab was administered to patients every 2 weeks at six dose levels: 0.01, 0.1, 0.3, 1.5, 3 and 10 mg/kg. Of the roughly 52 patients in dose escalation, approximately 20 had hepatocellular carcinoma, about 15 had melanoma, 9 had renal cell carcinoma and 9 had head and neck cancer. A male proportion of around 81% and a mean age of approximately 60 years, ranging from about 23 to 79, were recorded for the dose-escalation cohort. Prior anti-PD-1, anti-PD-L1 or anti-CTLA-4 therapy was permitted, and checkpoint inhibitors had been received by 40% to 50% of dose-escalation patients. Partial responses occurred in three dose-escalation patients, of whom one had hepatocellular carcinoma and two had cutaneous melanoma. The purpose of peripheral TCRbeta sequencing was to test whether ivuxolimab changed TCR sequence diversity and led to clonal T-cell expansion. The paper reports the monotherapy dose-escalation portion (N of about 50 patients) of the phase I ivuxolimab trial.

The trial excluded patients who had a history of autoimmune disease or were on systemic immunosuppression. Peripheral blood for TCR sequencing was drawn from every dose cohort at baseline, at cycle 4 day 1 and at cycle 7 day 1. Samples came from an open-label, multicenter, first-in-human phase I dose-escalation trial of ivuxolimab. The trial enrolled adults with locally advanced or metastatic head and neck squamous cell, hepatocellular, melanoma or renal cell carcinoma. Before TCR sequencing, CD4+ T cells and CD8+ T cells from peripheral blood were sorted into separate populations. Genomic DNA was extracted from sorted cells for sequencing of the TCRbeta CDR3 region. The immunoSEQ Assay was used for sequencing of TCRbeta CDR3 regions. This immuneACCESS table, as held by TCRdb, lists in-frame sequences with V and J called but not all clones. Of the missing ones, under half trace to an unresolved V gene in checked studies; the others have no known cause. This sample holds about 63,000 clones; roughly nine tenths were observed only once. In total, the top ten clones hold roughly 0.77% of the sample.

Per the germline V gene, MDHEN is the CDR1 and SYDVKM is the CDR2. CDR3 length: 13 amino acids, cysteine to phenylalanine. The DNA shown is the 39-base CDR3, in frame from base 1. V is pared back by 7 bases and J by 5 bases, with 15 bases lying between the germline termini. In the case of this clone: What this receptor recognizes is not known. Base-call qualities are not available, and no considerably larger clone is one nucleotide away.

Here is what the overall study found, with its caveats: After ivuxolimab, more expanded clones were found on average in CD8+ T cells than in CD4+ T cells. The antigen specificity of the clonally expanded peripheral T cells was not determined. At doses of 0.1 to 3.0 mg/kg, clonal expansion of both CD4+ and CD8+ blood T cells was observed from baseline to week 6. In the 0.1-3.0 mg/kg groups, partial responders had among the lowest normalized peripheral clonal expansion, particularly in CD8+ T cells. Low levels of normalized T-cell clonal expansion were also seen in some patients who did not respond.

Recombination linked TRBV28 to TRBJ2-7; TRBD2 is a possible D gene, resting on 6 matching bases. The receptor comes from an adult with an advanced solid tumor such as melanoma, head and neck, liver or kidney cancer. The input for sequencing was CD4+ or CD8+ T cells sorted from blood, taken in a trial of the OX40 agonist ivuxolimab. The CDR3 amino acid sequence is: CASKEGIYDEQYF. In nucleotide form, the sequence is TGTGCCAGCAAGGAGGGCATCTACGACGAGCAGTACTTC.